This is a list of T cell receptor beta chains from one sample in a study of regulatory T cells in long-lasting Graves disease. One entry per CDR3 protein, called by TCRdb with MiXCR from the multiplex PCR reads. Here the sample spans 350,000 to 500,000 distinct CDR3 sequences, 14% being singletons. The same data also contributed to another study, on T cells in Graves' hyperthyroidism and ophthalmopathy.

The material was peripheral blood mononuclear cells (PBMCs), obtained at new diagnosis, from a patient treated with antithyroid drugs. These receptors were collected from a woman aged 50 to 60 with Graves disease. Both conserved end residues are part of each CDR3. D genes are given only for firm matches. Expanded clones get a size class; other rows say once, few or many, or leave the size out.

TRBJ1-1	.	TRBV5-4	few	CASSFGFMGTEAFF	TGTGCCAGCAGCTTTGGCTTTATGGGAACTGAAGCTTTCTTT
TRBJ2-1	.	TRBV5-1	many	CASSWELGLVDNEQFF	TGCGCCAGCAGCTGGGAACTAGGTTTGGTTGACAATGAGCAGTTCTTC
TRBJ1-2	.	TRBV12-3/TRBV12-4	many	CASSFLVFYGYTF	TGTGCCAGCAGTTTTTTGGTTTTCTATGGCTACACCTTC
TRBJ2-7	.	TRBV7-9	many	CASSSQGEQYF	TGTGCCAGCAGCTCTCAGGGCGAGCAGTACTTC
TRBJ2-5	TRBD2	TRBV10-2	many	CASSGSLAGGGETQYF	TGCGCCAGCAGTGGCTCACTAGCGGGAGGAGGGGAGACCCAGTACTTC
TRBJ2-1	.	TRBV6-1	many	CASSGRRVFGQFF	TGTGCCAGCAGTGGTCGCAGGGTATTCGGGCAGTTCTTC
TRBJ2-3	TRBD2	TRBV5-1	many	CASSQTSGRADTQYF	TGTGCCAGCAGCCAGACTAGCGGGAGGGCAGATACGCAGTATTTT
TRBJ2-3	TRBD2	TRBV7-3	few	CASSFGLAGGPGDTQYF	TGTGCCAGCAGCTTCGGTCTAGCGGGAGGGCCTGGAGATACGCAGTATTTT
TRBJ1-2	.	TRBV7-6	many	CASSPTEGDYGYTF	TGTGCCAGCAGCCCAACTGAGGGGGACTATGGCTACACCTTC
TRBJ2-1	.	TRBV11-2	many	CASSWSLNEQFF	TGTGCCAGCAGCTGGAGCCTCAATGAGCAGTTCTTC
TRBJ2-7	.	TRBV12-3/TRBV12-4	many	CASSLVPPGEQYF	TGTGCCAGCAGTTTAGTTCCGCCGGGCGAGCAGTACTTC
TRBJ2-1	TRBD2	TRBV4-1	many	CASSPGGSPSYNEQFF	TGCGCCAGCAGCCCCGGGGGGTCACCCTCATACAATGAGCAGTTCTTC
TRBJ1-5	.	TRBV12-3/TRBV12-4	many	CASSYLGGSNQPQHF	TGTGCCAGCAGTTATTTGGGGGGGAGCAATCAGCCCCAGCATTTT
TRBJ2-7	.	TRBV5-6	.	CASSFRQVGYEQYF	TGTGCCAGCAGCTTCCGTCAGGTAGGATACGAGCAGTACTTC
TRBJ2-3	.	TRBV6-1	many	CASSEEYSSTDTQYF	TGTGCCAGCAGTGAAGAGTACTCTAGCACAGATACGCAGTATTTT
TRBJ2-4	.	TRBV28	many	CASSLQGGENIQYF	TGTGCCAGCAGTTTACAGGGGGGGGAAAACATTCAGTACTTC
TRBJ2-7	.	TRBV28	many	CASGSGMGLYEQYF	TGTGCCAGCGGATCCGGCATGGGGTTGTACGAGCAGTACTTC
TRBJ1-3	.	TRBV9	few	CASSVVGAISGNTIYF	TGTGCCAGCAGCGTAGTTGGGGCCATCTCTGGAAACACCATATATTTT
TRBJ1-1	.	TRBV12-3/TRBV12-4	many	CASSLNDRSEAFF	TGTGCCAGCAGCCTGAACGACCGGTCTGAAGCTTTCTTT
TRBJ2-2	.	TRBV5-4	.	CASRPPGTGELFF	TGTGCCAGCAGGCCCCCGGGGACCGGGGAGCTGTTTTTT
TRBJ2-1	TRBD2	TRBV24-1	few	CATSDLWREGNNEQFF	TGTGCCACCAGTGATTTGTGGCGGGAGGGAAACAATGAGCAGTTCTTC
TRBJ1-1	TRBD1	TRBV6-1	many	CASSDWTGEGNTEAFF	TGTGCCAGCAGTGACTGGACAGGGGAGGGGAACACTGAAGCTTTCTTT